This passage covers 9 T cell receptor beta chains from one sample sequenced in a study of radiotherapy plus CTLA-4 blockade in lung cancer. The data were produced by immunoSEQ multiplex PCR, yet TCRdb's version contains in-frame clones alone and is incomplete. The sample carries about 59,000 clones, 70% to 85% recorded once. The source material was peripheral blood, sampled from a patient treated with radiotherapy plus ipilimumab. Source of these receptors: a human donor with non-small cell lung cancer whose response to radiotherapy plus ipilimumab could not be evaluated.

The chain joins TRBV20-1 to TRBJ2-7; tentative D call: TRBD2 (5 bases). Trimming removed 4 bases at V and 7 bases at J, with 11 bases between. The length of the CDR3 is 11 residues. CDR1 and CDR2 from the germline V gene are DFQATT and SNEGSKA (reference sequence). The chain's CDR3 is CSAIRSGEQYF. The DNA for the CDR3 is TGCAGTGCTATTCGGTCGGGGGAGCAGTACTTC.

V and J are TRBV7-9 and TRBJ2-2; 14 positions match TRBD2. This CDR3 is 16 amino acids long. Trimming took 5 bases from V and 5 from J; bases not matched to a gene: 4. Per the germline V gene, CDR1 is SEHNR and CDR2 is FQNEAQ (reference sequence). CDR3 amino acids: CASSRGLAGVTGELFF. In DNA, the CDR3 is TGTGCCAGCAGCCGGGGACTAGCGGGAGTGACCGGGGAGCTGTTTTTT.

This clone was observed a few times. The chain recombines TRBV30 with TRBJ2-7; 8 bases match TRBD1. V lost 1 base to trimming and J lost 4 bases; unmatched junction nucleotides: 6. Per the germline V gene, CDR1 is GTSNPN and CDR2 is SVGIG (reference sequence). The CDR3 is 14 residues long. As DNA, the CDR3 is TGTGCCTGGAGTGCCAGGGGGCTCGGTTACGAGCAGTACTTC. Residues: CAWSARGLGYEQYF.

This clone was seen once. The chain couples TRBV15 to TRBJ2-5, with a possible D match to TRBD2 (5 bases). CDR1 and CDR2 (germline): LNHNV, YYDKDF (reference sequence). V lost 3 bases, J lost 4 bases, and 18 bases lay in between. The CDR3 sequence is 16 residues long. The chain's CDR3 is CATSRGSGEQAETQYF. CDR3 sequence (DNA): TGTGCCACCAGCAGGGGTAGTGGGGAGCAGGCAGAGACCCAGTACTTC.

V and J are TRBV28 and TRBJ2-3; the match to TRBD2 covers 11 bases. The ends lost 6 bases at V and 4 bases at J; junction bases unmatched: 9. This CDR3 contains 16 residues. In germline, CDR1 is MDHEN, CDR2 SYDVKM. CDR3 in DNA: TGTGCCAGCAGGTCGATAGCGGGAGGGGGTGCAGATACGCAGTATTTT. Translated, it gives CASRSIAGGGADTQYF.

The chain employs TRBV4-2 and TRBJ2-3; a weak D match, TRBD1 (5 bases). This CDR3 comprises 16 residues. The ends were cut back, 3 bases at V and 1 base at J, with 14 bases in the middle. Germline V CDR1 and CDR2: LGHNA, YNFKEQ. This chain's CDR3 is CASSQPLGAGTDTQYF. CDR3 sequence (DNA): TGTGCCAGCAGCCAGCCCCTAGGGGCTGGCACAGATACGCAGTATTTT.

The chain is built from TRBV6-5 and TRBJ1-4; perhaps TRBD1 as D (5 bases). The CDR3 has 13 residues. V gave up 6 bases and J gave up 7 bases, with 12 bases separating them. CDR1 is MNHEY, CDR2 SVGAGI, per germline. CDR3 in amino acids: CASRGQGGEKLFF. The CDR3, as DNA: TGTGCCAGCAGGGGGCAGGGAGGTGAAAAACTGTTTTTT.

For the CDR3, the DNA is TGTGCCAGCAGTGGGACAGGGGGTCTTACCTACGAGCAGTACTTC. It translates to CASSGTGGLTYEQYF. The chain recombines TRBV25-1 with TRBJ2-7, with 10 bases identical to TRBD1. In germline, CDR1 is MGHDK, CDR2 SYGVNS. V gave up 4 bases and J gave up 2 bases; unmatched junction bases: 5. This CDR3 spans 15 amino acids.

The chain combines TRBV20-1 with TRBJ1-2, with D maybe TRBD1 (6 bases). Germline CDR1 is DFQATT and CDR2 is SNEGSKA (reference sequence). The V and J ends lost 5 bases and 8 bases respectively, with 12 bases between them. This CDR3 is built from 11 residues. The CDR3 loop reads CSAAQGWGYTF. In DNA, the CDR3 is TGCAGTGCTGCACAGGGTTGGGGCTACACCTTC.